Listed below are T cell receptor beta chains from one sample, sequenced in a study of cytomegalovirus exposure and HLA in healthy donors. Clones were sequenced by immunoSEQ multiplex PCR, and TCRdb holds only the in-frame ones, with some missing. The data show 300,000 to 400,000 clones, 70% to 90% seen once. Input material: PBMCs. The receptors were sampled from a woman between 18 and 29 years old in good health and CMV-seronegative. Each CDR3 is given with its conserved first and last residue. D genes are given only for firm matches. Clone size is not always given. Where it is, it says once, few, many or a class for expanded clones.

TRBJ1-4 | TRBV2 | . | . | TGTGCCAGCAGTAGTAACGGAGCCCCAAATCGATTGTTTTTT | CASSSNGAPNRLFF
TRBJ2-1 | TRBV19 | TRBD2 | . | TGTGCCAGTAGTGTGAGAACTAGCGGAGCCTACAATGAGCAGTTCTTC | CASSVRTSGAYNEQFF
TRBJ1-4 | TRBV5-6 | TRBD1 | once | TGTGCCAGCAGCCTGTGGACAGGCACAACTAATGAAAAACTGTTTTTT | CASSLWTGTTNEKLFF
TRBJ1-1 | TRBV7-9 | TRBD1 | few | TGTGCCAGCAGCTTTCGGGACAGGGGGCGCATCACTGAAGCTTTCTTT | CASSFRDRGRITEAFF
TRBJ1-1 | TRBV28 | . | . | TGTGCCAGCAAAAGGGGGTACACTGAAGCTTTCTTT | CASKRGYTEAFF
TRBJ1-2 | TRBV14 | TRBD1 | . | TGTGCCAGCAGCCCGCGACAGGGGAGCATTGGGCTGGGTGGCTACACCTTC | CASSPRQGSIGLGGYTF
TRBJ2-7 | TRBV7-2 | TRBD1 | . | TGTGCCAGCAGCGTCGCCGGGACAGGGTTTTCCGAGCAGTACTTC | CASSVAGTGFSEQYF
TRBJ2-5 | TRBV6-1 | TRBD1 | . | TGTGCCAGCAAGGGGGCATGGGAGACCCAGTACTTC | CASKGAWETQYF
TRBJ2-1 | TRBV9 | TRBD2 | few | TGTGCCAGCAGCACACGACTAGCGGGAGTATCCCCAAGCTCCTACAATGAGCAGTTCTTC | CASSTRLAGVSPSSYNEQFF
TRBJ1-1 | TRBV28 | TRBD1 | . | TGTGCCAGCAGCCAAGACAGGGGAGGATACACTGAAGCTTTCTTT | CASSQDRGGYTEAFF
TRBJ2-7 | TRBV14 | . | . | TGTGCCAGCAGCCATACGGGGTTCCACGAGCAGTACTTC | CASSHTGFHEQYF
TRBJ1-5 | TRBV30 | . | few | TGTGCCTGGAGTGTAGGGGGAATTCAGCCCCAGCATTTT | CAWSVGGIQPQHF
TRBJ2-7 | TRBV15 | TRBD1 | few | TGTGCCACCAGCACAGACAGGGGACGGGTCGAGCAGTACTTC | CATSTDRGRVEQYF
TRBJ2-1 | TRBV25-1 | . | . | TGTGCCAGCAGTGACAGCGGGTTCTACAATGAGCAGTTCTTC | CASSDSGFYNEQFF
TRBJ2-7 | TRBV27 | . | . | TGTGCCAGCGGTCTTAGCTCCTACGAGCAGTACTTC | CASGLSSYEQYF
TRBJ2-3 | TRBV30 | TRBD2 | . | TGTGCCTGGGACCGGGGGACTAGCGACACAGATACGCAGTATTTT | CAWDRGTSDTDTQYF
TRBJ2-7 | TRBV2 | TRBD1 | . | TGTGCCAGCAGTTCCCCGGGACAGGGGTCCTACGAGCAGTACTTC | CASSSPGQGSYEQYF
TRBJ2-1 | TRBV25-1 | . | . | TGTGCCAGCAGTGAATATTTGACGGGGAGCTCCTACAATGAGCAGTTCTTC | CASSEYLTGSSYNEQFF
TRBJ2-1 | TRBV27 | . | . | TGTGCCAGCAGTTTAAGAGGCTTAAGCTCCTACAATGAGCAGTTCTTC | CASSLRGLSSYNEQFF
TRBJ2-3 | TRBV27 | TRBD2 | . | TGTGCCAGCAGTTTTGGCCTAGCGGGCACAGATACGCAGTATTTT | CASSFGLAGTDTQYF
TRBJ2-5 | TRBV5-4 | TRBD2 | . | TGTGCCAGCAGCCTGCGGTTGAGGGAGGGGGAGACCCAGTACTTC | CASSLRLREGETQYF
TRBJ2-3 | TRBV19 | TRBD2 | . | TGTGCCAGTAGTATTTATAGCGGGTCAATTACAGATACGCAGTATTTT | CASSIYSGSITDTQYF
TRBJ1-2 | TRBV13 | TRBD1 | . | TGTGCCAGCAGCTCAGACAGGGTGGTTGTGGGCTACACCTTC | CASSSDRVVVGYTF
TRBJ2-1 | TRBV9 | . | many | TGTGCCAGCAGCGGTGGGAGCAGCTCCTACAATGAGCAGTTCTTC | CASSGGSSSYNEQFF
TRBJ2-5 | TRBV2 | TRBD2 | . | TGTGCCAGCAGCGGCGGGGGTCAGGAGACCCAGTACTTC | CASSGGGQETQYF
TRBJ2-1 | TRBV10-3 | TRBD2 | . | TGTGCCATCAGCGAACTAGCGGGAGGGCCTAGAGGCAATGAGCAGTTCTTC | CAISELAGGPRGNEQFF
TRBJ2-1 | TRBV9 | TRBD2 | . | TGTGCCAGCAGCGTAGAACTAGCGGTCAATGAGCAGTTCTTC | CASSVELAVNEQFF
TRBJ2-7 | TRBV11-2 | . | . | TGTGCCAGCAGTTCCGGACAGACCTACGAGCAGTACTTC | CASSSGQTYEQYF
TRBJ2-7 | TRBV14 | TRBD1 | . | TGTGCCAGCAGCCATTGGACAGGGGATTACGAGCAGTACTTC | CASSHWTGDYEQYF
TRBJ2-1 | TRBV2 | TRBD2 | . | TGTGCCAGTAAGCGGGAGTCGATTCAAGGCAATGAGCAGTTCTTC | CASKRESIQGNEQFF
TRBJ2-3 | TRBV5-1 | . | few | TGCGCCAGCAGCTTGCTAGCGCGGTCTAGCACAGATACGCAGTATTTT | CASSLLARSSTDTQYF
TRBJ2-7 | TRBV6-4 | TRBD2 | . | TGTGCCAGCAGTGGCCCGGGACTAGCGGGATGTCTCTACGAGCAGTACTTC | CASSGPGLAGCLYEQYF
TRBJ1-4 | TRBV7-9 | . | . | TGTGCCAGCAGCCTTAATGAAAAACTGTTTTTT | CASSLNEKLFF
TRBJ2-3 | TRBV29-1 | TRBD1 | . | TGCAGCGTCCTAGGGACAGACAGCACAGATACGCAGTATTTT | CSVLGTDSTDTQYF
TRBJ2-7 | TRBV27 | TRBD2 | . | TGTGCCAGCAGTTCTCTGGGGACTAGCGGTGCGGGGGCCGAGCAGTACTTC | CASSSLGTSGAGAEQYF
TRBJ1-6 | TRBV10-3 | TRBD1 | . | TGTGCCATCAGTACACAGGGGGATAGTTCACCCCTCCACTTT | CAISTQGDSSPLHF
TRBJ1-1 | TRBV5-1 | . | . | TGCGCCAGCAGCTGGGGGGATAGGGAGAGCACTGAAGCTTTCTTT | CASSWGDRESTEAFF
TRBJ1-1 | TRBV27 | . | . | TGTGCCAGCAGTCCCCTGGGGAGTCTGGGCACTGAAGCTTTCTTT | CASSPLGSLGTEAFF
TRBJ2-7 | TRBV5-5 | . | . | TGTGCAAGTCAGGAGGGGAGCTCCTACGAGCAGTACTTC | CASQEGSSYEQYF
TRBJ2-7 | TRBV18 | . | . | TGTGCCAGCTCCCCGGTCGCCTACGAGCAGTACTTC | CASSPVAYEQYF
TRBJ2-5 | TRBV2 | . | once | TGTGCCAGCAGTGATTCGGGCCAAGAGACCCAGTACTTC | CASSDSGQETQYF
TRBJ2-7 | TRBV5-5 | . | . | TGTGCCAGCAGCTTGGACAGGGTAACACTGAACCCCTACGAGCAGTACTTC | CASSLDRVTLNPYEQYF